The clone carrying this T cell receptor beta chain has more than one count but fewer than ten. Clones were sequenced by immunoSEQ multiplex PCR, and TCRdb holds only the in-frame ones, with some missing. This table has around 200,000 clones, 83% appearing once. This entry is derived from a study of blood T cell repertoires in COVID-19. Looking at the study overall: Sample material is recorded as cDNA or gDNA derived from T cells, B-cell-depleted T cells, or PBMCs.

This CDR3 is built from 14 residues. Germline-derived CDR1 and CDR2 are SGHTA and FQGTGA. Between the trimmed V and J ends, which lost 0 bases and 3 bases, there was a span of 5 bases. The sequenced sample consisted of peripheral blood. The chain employs TRBV7-3 and TRBJ2-2; D is perhaps TRBD1 (5 bases). The sequence came from a woman aged 25-40 years with COVID-19, enrolled during active disease. In DNA, the CDR3 is TGTGCCAGCAGCTTAACCAGGGACACCGGGGAGCTGTTTTTT. Translation: CASSLTRDTGELFF.